This T cell receptor beta chain was sequenced for a study of blood T cell repertoires in COVID-19. Study in general: The United States, Italy and Spain supplied acute and convalescent COVID-19 samples. Sources were T cells, B-cell-depleted T cells, or PBMCs; the material itself was cDNA or gDNA.

In the original processing: Cell counts per sample came from amplifying reference gene primers. Clones were sequenced by immunoSEQ multiplex PCR, and TCRdb holds only the in-frame ones, with some missing. Clonal size and the V and J genes are those of that table, whereas D and trimming came from the DNA. The repertoire holds some 170,000 clones, with approximately 85% as singletons. This clone has a single count. The CDR3 length is 14 residues. Trimming removed 7 bases at V and 5 bases at J, with 15 bases between. Germline CDR1 reads MNHEY; CDR2 reads SMNVEV (reference sequence). The V gene is TRBV27, the J gene TRBJ2-1; D might be TRBD2 (6 bases). The sequencing input was peripheral blood. This TCR was sampled from a woman aged 55-70 years with acute or convalescent COVID-19. The CDR3 DNA reads TGTGCCAGCAAGGCCAGCGGGCTGCACAATGAGCAGTTCTTC. Translation: CASKASGLHNEQFF.